Listed here are 12 T cell receptor beta chains from one sample, sequenced in a study of a mutant IDH1 vaccine in newly diagnosed glioma. These TCRs are of unknown antigen specificity. Noted time point: week 47, end of study. Every vaccination contained 300 ug of the mutant IDH1 20-mer peptide and was paired with topical imiquimod. Only in-frame clones appear in the TCRdb table, and some are missing; sequencing was by immunoSEQ multiplex PCR. This sample has about 56,000 clones, with about 79% found just once. Here the sequenced sample was PBMCs, taken from a glioma patient whose treatment included an IDH1 peptide vaccine. The receptor set was obtained from a man aged 45-65 years with glioma.

The chain combines TRBV4-2 with TRBJ1-1; D gene uncertain. CDR3 length: 14 amino acids. The V gene lost 6 bases and the J gene lost 1 base, with 12 bases spanning the gap. Germline CDR1 reads LGHNA; CDR2 reads YNFKEQ. The CDR3 is CASSYTDANTEAFF. CDR3 nucleotide sequence: TGTGCCAGCAGTTACACCGATGCGAACACTGAAGCTTTCTTT.

The V call is TRBV5-1, the J call TRBJ2-3; possibly TRBD2 for D (7 bases). Trimming took off 0 bases at V and 0 bases at J, with 14 bases between the two ends. The CDR3 contains 17 residues. Germline assignment: CDR1 SGHRS and CDR2 YFSETQ. Here the CDR3 DNA reads TGCGCCAGCAGCTTGGAGGGCGGGGGCTATAGCACAGATACGCAGTATTTT. Translated, it gives CASSLEGGGYSTDTQYF.

The CDR3 sequence is CASSDPKGLGTQYF. CDR3 DNA: TGTGCCAGCAGTGACCCAAAAGGGTTGGGGACCCAGTACTTC. This rearrangement joins TRBV6-5 to TRBJ2-5, with D unresolved. This CDR3 has 14 amino acids. The germline V and J ends were trimmed by 5 bases and 7 bases, with 17 bases remaining between them. Germline loops: CDR1 MNHEY, CDR2 SVGAGI.

V is TRBV29-1 and J is TRBJ2-5, with 7 bases aligning to TRBD2. V shed 7 bases and J 1 base; nucleotides not matched to a gene: 3. Germline assignment: CDR1 SQVTM and CDR2 ANQGSEA. CDR3 length equals 12 residues. DNA of the CDR3: TGCAGCGCTAGACTAGCCCAAGAGACCCAGTACTTC. It specifies CSARLAQETQYF. Full variable domain (missing parts from reference TRBV29-1 and TRBJ2-5): SAVISQKPSRDICQRGTSLTIQCQVDSQVTMMFWYRQQPGQSLTLIATANQGSEATYESGFVIDKFPISRPNLTFSTLTVSNMSPEDSSIYLCSARLAQETQYFGPGTRLLVL.

This clone was seen a single time. The V call is TRBV9, the J call TRBJ1-1, with 7 bases lining up with TRBD1. Germline V CDR1 and CDR2: SGDLS, YYNGEE. CDR3 length: 18 amino acids. The J segment lost 1 base and the V segment lost 4 bases, leaving 16 bases of the junction unmatched. As DNA, the CDR3 is TGTGCCAGCAGCCCAAATTTTCGGACCGGGACAGAGAACACTGAAGCTTTCTTT. It codes for CASSPNFRTGTENTEAFF.

The V call is TRBV19, the J call TRBJ1-1; 9 nucleotides match TRBD1. CDR3 size: 14 residues. V shed 4 bases and J 5 bases; nucleotides not matched to a gene: 5. Germline-derived CDR1 and CDR2 are LNHDA and SQIVND (reference sequence). CDR3 sequence (DNA): TGTGCCAGTAGTACCGGGACAGGGCGAACTGAAGCTTTCTTT. Translation gives CASSTGTGRTEAFF.

The V call is TRBV14, the J call TRBJ1-2; no clear D gene. Trimming pared 2 bases from V and 1 base from J, leaving 5 bases between. The CDR3 has 13 residues. Germline V gene lookup returns CDR1 SGHDN and CDR2 FVKESK. In nucleotides, the CDR3 is TGTGCCAGCAGCCAACATCTTAACTATGGCTACACCTTC. Protein product: CASSQHLNYGYTF.

V and J are TRBV19 and TRBJ1-3; D unclear. This CDR3 contains 14 residues. Between the trimmed V and J ends, which lost 11 bases and 0 bases, there was a span of 14 bases. Germline-derived CDR1 and CDR2 are LNHDA and SQIVND (reference sequence). CDR3 nucleotides: TGTGCCGCCTCCCAGGAGAACTCTGGAAACACCATATATTTT. It codes for CAASQENSGNTIYF.

This rearrangement joins TRBV6-1 to TRBJ1-2; 7 positions match TRBD1. Germline trimming cut 3 bases from V and 4 bases from J; bases unmatched to any gene: 2. The CDR3 spans 13 residues. CDR1 is MNHNS, CDR2 SASEGT, per germline. DNA for the CDR3: TGTGCCAGCAGTGAGACAGGGATCTATGGCTACACCTTC. It codes for CASSETGIYGYTF.

The chain links TRBV6-5 to TRBJ1-5; D possibly corresponds to TRBD1 (6 bases). CDR3 size: 13 residues. Germline CDR1 is MNHEY and CDR2 is SVGAGI. Trimming shortened V by 4 bases and J by 6 bases, and 10 bases separated the two germline ends. The CDR3 spells CASSSQGLQPQHF. The CDR3 DNA follows: TGTGCCAGCAGTTCACAGGGCCTTCAGCCCCAGCATTTT.

This chain links TRBV7-2 with TRBJ1-5, with unresolved D. This CDR3 spans 12 amino acids. The germline gives CDR1 SGHTA, CDR2 FQGNSA. Trimming removed 1 base at V and 5 bases at J, with 3 bases between. CDR3 residues: CASSLVDQPQHF. Written as DNA, the CDR3 is TGTGCCAGCAGCTTAGTAGATCAGCCCCAGCATTTT. The full variable domain, in which reference TRBV7-2 and TRBJ1-5 provide the parts outside the CDR3, is GAGVSQSPSNKVTEKGKDVELRCDPISGHTALYWYRQSLGQGLEFLIYFQGNSAPDKSGLPSDRFSAERTGGSVSTLTIQRTQQEDSAVYLCASSLVDQPQHFGDGTRLSIL.

CDR3 bases: TGTGCCAGCAGCCACTCCGGCAATGAGCAGTTCTTC. Translated: CASSHSGNEQFF. The chain employs TRBV7-9 and TRBJ2-1; no reliable D call. Germline values: CDR1 SEHNR, CDR2 FQNEAQ (reference sequence). CDR3 length equals 12 residues. Between the trimmed V and J ends, which lost 5 bases and 6 bases, there was a span of 8 bases.